Each of the 22 T cell receptor beta chains below was sequenced from the same sample in a study of T cell responses to AZD1222 COVID-19 vaccine. Clones were sequenced by immunoSEQ multiplex PCR, and TCRdb holds only the in-frame ones, with some missing. The sample holds fewer than 200,000 clones, around 94% seen once. The sample was peripheral blood, taken 28 days after the second dose of the MenACWY control vaccine. These receptors were collected from an adult who received the MenACWY meningococcal vaccine as a control.

The rearrangement joins TRBV28 to TRBJ2-7; D not certain. Between the trimmed V and J ends, which lost 6 bases and 1 base, there was a span of 25 bases. The germline V gene encodes CDR1 MDHEN and CDR2 SYDVKM. The CDR3 consists of 18 residues. CDR3 coding DNA: TGTGCCAGCAGCCCAAGGTTCGGATCTAGAAGTCCTTCCTACGAGCAGTACTTC. Amino acids: CASSPRFGSRSPSYEQYF.

This clone was seen just once. The chain carries TRBV19 and TRBJ1-4; D remains unclear. The CDR3 has 14 residues. Looked up from germline, CDR1 is LNHDA and CDR2 is SQIVND (reference sequence). The V end was cut by 3 bases, the J end by 4 bases, with 9 bases between. CDR3 coding DNA: TGTGCCAGTAGTATCGGCAGCCTTAATGAAAAACTGTTTTTT. This encodes CASSIGSLNEKLFF.

This rearrangement joins TRBV5-1 to TRBJ1-3, with TRBD1 matching 7 bases. This CDR3 contains 13 residues. Per germline, CDR1 SGHRS and CDR2 YFSETQ. Trimming cost V 4 bases and J 4 bases; bases outside gene matches: 2. CDR3 sequence reads: CASSAGQGNTIYF. CDR3 DNA: TGCGCCAGCAGCGCGGGACAGGGAAACACCATATATTTT.

The chain recombines TRBV10-3 with TRBJ1-1; possibly TRBD1 for D (5 bases). CDR3 length: 16 residues. CDR1 and CDR2 (germline): ENHRY, SYGVKD. Trimming cost V 0 bases and J 5 bases, with 16 bases left between them. DNA of the CDR3: TGTGCCATCAGTGAGTCTTCCGGGGCCGAAGGGACTGAAGCTTTCTTT. Translation: CAISESSGAEGTEAFF.

The V and J genes are TRBV11-1 and TRBJ2-3, with D unclear. CDR1 and CDR2 (germline): SGHAT, FQDESV (reference sequence). This CDR3 has 13 residues. Between the trimmed V and J ends, which lost 5 bases and 3 bases, there was a span of 9 bases. Here the CDR3 DNA reads TGTGCCAGCAGCCAACGATCAACAGATACGCAGTATTTT. Protein: CASSQRSTDTQYF.

The CDR3 region has the DNA TGTGCCAGCAGTGGGGTTTACAGGGGGCCCGTCAACACCATATATTTT. Residues: CASSGVYRGPVNTIYF. The chain has TRBV6-1 and TRBJ1-3; 9 bases map to TRBD1. This CDR3 spans 16 amino acids. Germline V gene lookup returns CDR1 MNHNS and CDR2 SASEGT. V was pared by 4 bases and J by 7 bases, with 11 bases of the junction left unmatched.

This clone was counted once. The chain couples TRBV19 to TRBJ1-2, with D possibly matching TRBD1 (6 bases). Trimming pared 2 bases from V and 8 bases from J, leaving 18 bases between. The length of the CDR3 is 15 residues. Germline CDR1 reads LNHDA; CDR2 reads SQIVND (reference sequence). As DNA, the CDR3 is TGTGCCAGTAGTATAAATTGGTCAGGGGTTTACGGCTACACCTTC. This translates into CASSINWSGVYGYTF.

The rearrangement joins TRBV29-1 to TRBJ1-5; D unresolved. The CDR3 runs 14 residues. Germline lookup yields CDR1 SQVTM and CDR2 ANQGSEA. V lost 3 bases to trimming and J lost 2 bases, with 11 bases between them. The CDR3 loop reads CSVDFGTGNQPQHF. CDR3 coding DNA: TGCAGCGTTGATTTCGGAACTGGCAATCAGCCCCAGCATTTT.

This chain connects TRBV19 to TRBJ2-4, with 7 positions matching TRBD2. The V and J ends lost 3 bases and 2 bases, in that order; junction bases with no gene match: 4. The germline V gene encodes CDR1 LNHDA and CDR2 SQIVND (reference sequence). This CDR3 spans 15 amino acids. The CDR3 here is CASSIGGTTKNIQYF. DNA of the CDR3: TGTGCCAGTAGTATCGGGGGGACTACCAAAAACATTCAGTACTTC.

This clone was detected only once. The chain carries TRBV11-3 and TRBJ2-7; the match to TRBD2 covers 7 bases. Germline lookup yields CDR1 SGHNT and CDR2 YENEEA. V dropped 4 bases and J dropped 3; count of bases not matched to a gene: 6. The CDR3 covers 14 residues. CDR3 sequence: CASSSGGTDYEQYF. The CDR3 bases are TGTGCCAGCAGCTCCGGGGGGACTGACTACGAGCAGTACTTC.

The V and J genes are TRBV4-2 and TRBJ2-7; D tentatively fits TRBD1 or TRBD2 (5 bases each). Germline V gene sequence: CDR1 LGHNA, CDR2 YNFKEQ. The CDR3 runs to 15 residues. V was cut by 4 bases and J by 4 bases, with 17 bases left in between. Here the CDR3 reads CASSPMRGERYEQYF. For the CDR3, the DNA is TGTGCCAGCAGCCCCATGAGGGGAGAGAGGTACGAGCAGTACTTC.

This clone showed up just once. The rearrangement uses TRBV2 and TRBJ1-5; D gene ambiguous. This CDR3 is built from 14 residues. Germline CDR1 reads SNHLY; CDR2 reads FYNNEI. Trimming stripped 8 bases from V and 6 bases from J, with 17 bases between. The CDR3 sequence: CASGLGQDGQPQHF. For the CDR3, the DNA is TGTGCCAGCGGCTTGGGCCAGGACGGTCAGCCCCAGCATTTT.

The V gene is TRBV7-9, the J gene TRBJ1-5; the D gene is possibly TRBD1 (6 bases). Germline V gives CDR1 SEHNR, CDR2 FQNEAQ (reference sequence). The V end was cut by 6 bases, the J end by 1 base, with 10 bases between. This CDR3 spans 14 amino acids. The CDR3 sequence is CASSSGGSNQPQHF. DNA of the CDR3: TGTGCCAGCAGTTCCGGGGGCAGCAATCAGCCCCAGCATTTT. Variable domain in full (rest from reference TRBV7-9 and TRBJ1-5): DTGVSQNPRHKITKRGQNVTFRCDPISEHNRLYWYRQTLGQGPEFLTYFQNEAQLEKSRLLSDRFSAERPKGSFSTLEIQRTEQGDSAMYLCASSSGGSNQPQHFGDGTRLSIL.

J is TRBJ1-1 and V is TRBV6-1; D uncertain. The V end lost 3 bases, the J end lost 3 bases, and 14 bases lay between the germline ends. CDR1 is MNHNS and CDR2 is SASEGT in the germline V gene. This CDR3 contains 15 residues. The CDR3 DNA is TGTGCCAGCAGTGAGTTCCCACCGAGGGACACTGAAGCTTTCTTT. This encodes CASSEFPPRDTEAFF.

The chain combines TRBV19 with TRBJ2-7; 11 bases align to TRBD1. The CDR3 runs 16 residues. With 5 bases clipped from V and 0 bases from J, the junction kept 6 bases outside the gene matches. Germline-derived CDR1 and CDR2 are LNHDA and SQIVND (reference sequence). The CDR3 DNA is TGTGCCAGTAGTCGCTACGGGACAGGGGGCTCCTACGAGCAGTACTTC. The encoded protein is CASSRYGTGGSYEQYF.

The chain couples TRBV30 to TRBJ1-2; 7 bases align to TRBD1. The germline V gene has CDR1 GTSNPN and CDR2 SVGIG (reference sequence). CDR3 length: 12 residues. Unmatched junction bases numbered 2, after V lost 3 bases and J lost 4 bases. CDR3 nucleotide sequence: TGTGCCTGGAGGTCAGGGGGCTATGGCTACACCTTC. It encodes CAWRSGGYGYTF.

Comments on this clone: Other DNA sequences from this sample encode an identical CDR3 as well. This rearrangement joins TRBV19 to TRBJ1-3; no clear D. The V end lost 6 bases, the J end lost 0 bases, and 15 bases lay between the germline ends. The CDR3 runs 16 residues. In germline, CDR1 is LNHDA, CDR2 SQIVND (reference sequence). For the CDR3, the DNA is TGTGCCAGTAGAAACCTTGGACGCTCCTCTGGAAACACCATATATTTT. This encodes CASRNLGRSSGNTIYF.

The chain carries TRBV6-6 and TRBJ1-1; a weak D match, TRBD1 (5 bases). Germline V gene sequence: CDR1 MNHNY, CDR2 SVGAGI (reference sequence). The CDR3 loop spans 11 amino acids. Trimming cost V 6 bases and J 6 bases, with 8 bases left between them. The CDR3 sequence: CASSLGPEAFF. In DNA, the CDR3 is TGTGCCAGCAGCCTGGGGCCTGAAGCTTTCTTT.

The rearrangement uses TRBV29-1 and TRBJ1-2; no reliable D call. Looked up from germline, CDR1 is SQVTM and CDR2 is ANQGSEA. V lost 0 bases, J lost 8 bases, and 7 bases lay in between. CDR3 length: 11 residues. CDR3 protein: CSVEDVSGYTF. CDR3 nucleotide sequence: TGCAGCGTTGAAGATGTAAGCGGCTACACCTTC.

The chain links TRBV10-2 to TRBJ1-6, with a tentative D call TRBD1 (5 bases). Trimming cost V 6 bases and J 5 bases, with 17 bases left between them. The germline gives CDR1 WSHSY, CDR2 SAAADI. This CDR3 has 16 residues. CDR3 nucleotide sequence: TGCGCCAGCAGGGGGCCCTCCTTCGGCAATAATTCACCCCTCCACTTT. The encoded protein is CASRGPSFGNNSPLHF.

CDR3 DNA sequence: TGCAGCGTTGAAGTTCCCCCCCCTAATGAGCAGTTCTTC. This sequence encodes CSVEVPPPNEQFF. V usage is TRBV29-1 and J usage is TRBJ2-1, with D uncertain. CDR1 and CDR2 from the germline V gene are SQVTM and ANQGSEA. Trimming took off 1 base at V and 7 bases at J, with 11 bases between the two ends. CDR3 length: 13 amino acids.

This chain joins TRBV7-9 and TRBJ1-1; weak D call: TRBD1 (6 bases). The V and J ends lost 4 bases and 4 bases respectively, with 19 bases between them. Germline-derived CDR1 and CDR2 are SEHNR and FQNEAQ (reference sequence). The CDR3 consists of 16 residues. Here the CDR3 DNA reads TGTGCCAGCAGCTCGGACCCCCGTGGGGGCGGCACTGAAGCTTTCTTT. This gives the protein CASSSDPRGGGTEAFF.